A selection of T cell receptor beta chains follows, all from one sample in a study of T cells after yellow fever vaccination. TCRdb processed the 5' RACE reads anew with MiXCR; each CDR3 protein has one entry. The sample shows a few hundred thousand distinct CDR3 sequences, around 5.3% of them seen only once. This specimen consisted of CD4+ T cells sorted from PBMCs, obtained on the day of the yellow fever booster vaccination. These receptors all stem from a man aged 18 to 30 who received the YFV17D yellow fever vaccine. CDR3s include the opening cysteine and the closing phenylalanine or tryptophan. D genes are given only for firm matches. Clone size, where shown, is once, few, many, or a class for clones that have expanded.

TRBD1,TRBV5-6,TRBJ2-3,NA,TGTGCCAGCAGCTTCGGGACAGGGGCCATCGAACACTTCACATATACGCAGTATTTT,CASSFGTGAIEHFTYTQYF
NA,TRBV20-1,TRBJ2-2,few,TGCAGTGCTAGCCTCGAGGGAGTGAACACCGGGGAGCTGTTTTTT,CSASLEGVNTGELFF
NA,TRBV30,TRBJ2-6,few,TGTGCCTGGATGACCGAGATGGGATTTAACGTCCTGACTTTC,CAWMTEMGFNVLTF
TRBD2,TRBV4-3,TRBJ2-2,few,TGCGCCAGCGGAACTGGGACTAGCGTATCCGGGGAGCTGTTTTTT,CASGTGTSVSGELFF
NA,TRBV6-2/TRBV6-3,TRBJ2-7,many,TGTGCCAGCAGTGACAGTTCCTACGAGCAGTACTTC,CASSDSSYEQYF
NA,TRBV19,TRBJ1-2,NA,TGTGCCAGTAGTAGCACAGGATTCCGCTATGGCTACACCTTC,CASSSTGFRYGYTF
NA,TRBV6-5,TRBJ2-2,many,TGTGCCAGCAGTTACTGGGGGCGCAACACCGGGGAGCTGTTTTTT,CASSYWGRNTGELFF
TRBD1,TRBV7-8,TRBJ1-1,many,TGTGCCAGCAGCCCAGGGGGCTCAGGGGTAAACACTGAAGCTTTCTTT,CASSPGGSGVNTEAFF
NA,TRBV4-1,TRBJ1-2,NA,TGCGCCAGCAGCCAAGATCCGGGTGGGCCTGGCTACACCTTC,CASSQDPGGPGYTF
TRBD1,TRBV7-9,TRBJ2-7,few,TGTGCCAGCAGCAGGTTGGGACAGAAACCTTCCTACGAGCAGTACTTC,CASSRLGQKPSYEQYF
NA,TRBV4-2,TRBJ1-1,NA,TGTGCCAGCAGTTCGTTGGGGGGGAAGTGGGAAGAGAAAACTGAAGCTTTCTTT,CASSSLGGKWEEKTEAFF
NA,TRBV18,TRBJ2-7,many,TGTGCCAGCTCACCGGGCACAGGGTCTCGGGGGGAGCAGTACTTC,CASSPGTGSRGEQYF
NA,TRBV29-1,TRBJ1-2,many,TGCAGCGTTTCGAGGACAGCTAACTATGGCTACACCTTC,CSVSRTANYGYTF
TRBD1,TRBV5-1,TRBJ2-3,many,TGCGCCAGCAGCTTGCAGGGGACAGTTGGCACAGATACGCAGTATTTT,CASSLQGTVGTDTQYF
NA,TRBV14,TRBJ2-2,many,TGTGCCAGCAGCCAACTGGGCGGCACCGGGGAGCTGTTTTTT,CASSQLGGTGELFF
NA,TRBV4-1,TRBJ1-2,many,TGCGCCAGCAGCCAAGTGGGGTCCGGAAGCTACACCTTC,CASSQVGSGSYTF
NA,TRBV12-3/TRBV12-4,TRBJ1-1,NA,TGTGCCAGCAGTTTTACAGGGCAAAACACTGAAGCTTTCTTT,CASSFTGQNTEAFF
NA,TRBV5-1,TRBJ2-4,many,TGCGCCAGCAGCTTGGATGGGGCCAAAAACATTCAGTACTTC,CASSLDGAKNIQYF
TRBD1,TRBV7-2,TRBJ1-5,NA,TGTGCCAGCAGCTTAAACAGGGGGCGGAATCAGCCCCAGCATTTT,CASSLNRGRNQPQHF
TRBD2,TRBV3-1,TRBJ2-4,few,TGTGCCAGCAGCCATAGGTCACTAGCGGGAGGACGGGGCATTCAGTACTTC,CASSHRSLAGGRGIQYF
NA,TRBV19,TRBJ2-1,NA,TGTGCCAGTAGGACGACGGCGGGCAATGAGCAGTTCTTC,CASRTTAGNEQFF
TRBD2,TRBV5-6,TRBJ2-3,many,TGTGCCAGCAGCTTGGGGACTAGTTTTGCGCAGTATTTT,CASSLGTSFAQYF
NA,TRBV4-1,TRBJ2-5,few,TGCGCCAGCAGCCAAGTCATACAGCGGACCCAGTACTTC,CASSQVIQRTQYF
TRBD2,TRBV7-2,TRBJ2-3,many,TGTGCCAGCAGCTTAGGACTAGCGAGCACAGATACGCAGTATTTT,CASSLGLASTDTQYF
NA,TRBV5-6,TRBJ2-7,many,TGTGCCAGCAGCTTCGGATCCCGGGACGCTGAGCAGTACTTC,CASSFGSRDAEQYF
NA,TRBV20-1,TRBJ2-3,NA,TGCAGTGCTAGAGAGGCCCTGGAGACGCAGTATTTT,CSAREALETQYF
TRBD2,TRBV12-3/TRBV12-4,TRBJ2-1,many,TGTGCCAGCAGTTACCCCTTTGGAGCGGGGGACTTAAATGAGCAGTTCTTC,CASSYPFGAGDLNEQFF
TRBD1,TRBV5-1,TRBJ1-2,NA,TGCGCCAGCAGCCCCGGACAGGGCCCAGGCACCTTC,CASSPGQGPGTF
TRBD2,TRBV6-6,TRBJ2-5,once,TGTGCCAGCACAGCGGGGCTACAAGAGACCCAGTACTTC,CASTAGLQETQYF
TRBD1,TRBV7-7,TRBJ2-3,few,TGTGCCAGCAGCTTAGGAGGGGGCGGAGCAGATACGCAGTATTTT,CASSLGGGGADTQYF
NA,TRBV7-8,TRBJ2-6,few,TGTGCCAGCGCTATCTCTGGGGCCAACGTCCTGACTTTC,CASAISGANVLTF
TRBD1,TRBV4-3,TRBJ1-3,NA,TGCGCCAGCAGCCAGACAGGGACTGGAAACACCATATATTTT,CASSQTGTGNTIYF
TRBD1,TRBV20-1,TRBJ2-3,few,TGCAGTGCTAGAACCGGGACAGGGGTTACGCAGTATTTT,CSARTGTGVTQYF
TRBD1,TRBV12-3/TRBV12-4,TRBJ2-7,NA,TGTGCCAGCAGACGACAGGGGGCCCCCTCCTACGAGCAGTACTTC,CASRRQGAPSYEQYF
NA,TRBV29-1,TRBJ2-5,many,TGCAGCGTTGGGGAAGAGACCCAGTACTTC,CSVGEETQYF
TRBD1,TRBV6-5,TRBJ2-3,few,TGTGCCAGCAGTAAAAACAGGGGGCTCCGGGGAGATACGCAGTATTTT,CASSKNRGLRGDTQYF
NA,TRBV12-3/TRBV12-4,TRBJ1-2,few,TGTGCCAGCAGTTTTGGAGGAGGCTACACCTTC,CASSFGGGYTF
TRBD1,TRBV12-3/TRBV12-4,TRBJ2-2,many,TGTGCCAGCAGTTTAGGTACAGGGGACACCGGGGAGCTGTTTTTT,CASSLGTGDTGELFF
TRBD2,TRBV11-2,TRBJ2-5,many,TGTGCCAGCAGCCGGACTAGCGTGGGGCAAGAGACCCAGTACTTC,CASSRTSVGQETQYF
NA,TRBV6-6,TRBJ2-3,many,TGTGCCAGCAGTTCGTCCCTGAGACAGACGCCGGATACGCAGTATTTT,CASSSSLRQTPDTQYF
TRBD2,TRBV6-2/TRBV6-3,TRBJ2-2,few,TGTGCCAGCAGTCCCGGCGGGCTAGCGGGGGCGAACACCGGGGAGCTGTTTTTT,CASSPGGLAGANTGELFF
NA,TRBV7-9,TRBJ1-1,NA,TGTGCCAGCAGCTTAACGACAGTGAACCCTGAAGCTTTCTTT,CASSLTTVNPEAFF
NA,TRBV6-2/TRBV6-3,TRBJ2-2,many,TGTGCCAGCAGAGCCCAAAACACCGGGGAGCTGTTTTTT,CASRAQNTGELFF
TRBD2,TRBV11-2,TRBJ2-4,few,TGTGCCAGCAGCTTACTAGCGGGGGGGAAAAACATTCAGTACTTC,CASSLLAGGKNIQYF